This T cell receptor (beta chain) was captured in a study of blood T cells in healthy people across ages (dated by TCRdb to the mid-2010s). Concerning the study at large: In model experiments, roughly one uniquely barcoded TCR beta cDNA molecule per two T cells was captured by template switching. To avoid experimental bias, donors of different ages were randomly spread across the sequencing lanes. For two donors (one aged 18 to 29 and one aged 80 or older), the study analyzed two additional independent replicas of 1 million unique cDNA reads from the same blood draw. The donors were split into four age groups: young (average around 15 years), middle-aged (39), aged (more than 60) and long-lived (roughly 77). The study measured age-related changes in TCR beta repertoire diversity using deep sequencing normalized with unique cDNA molecular identifiers. Broad study findings and their caveats: As age increased, observed TCR beta diversity per million T cells dropped in a roughly linear way, and a significant reduction was already evident by age around 41. Compared with the aged group, the long-lived group had more naive CD4+ T cells, fewer expanded clones and increased TCR diversity, suggesting age selection. Bulk unsorted PBMC profiling prevented conclusive comparison of naive and antigen-experienced compartments. Observed TCR beta diversity correlated strongly with the percentage of naive T cells measured by flow cytometry. Because the CMV infection status of the donors was unknown, age-related changes in expanded clonotypes may potentially have been confounded. Estimates of total diversity based on one million sequenced T cells were considered lower bounds and underestimates.

The 35 to 40 donors, aged 6 to 90 years, were systemically healthy Caucasian individuals from Russia. Each donor gave about 10 milliliters of peripheral blood, drawn into EDTA-treated Vacutainer tubes. Ficoll-Paque density-gradient centrifugation was used to isolate PBMCs, with at least 7 million per sample. Trizol reagent was used to extract total RNA from the PBMCs, yielding at least 6 micrograms per sample. For every donor, flow cytometry on a PBMC aliquot measured the percentage of naive CD45RAhigh/CD27high T cells. This clonotype has ten or more counts. Its recognized antigen is unknown. No base qualities exist here, and no much larger clone lies one base off it. The germline V gene provides CDR1 MGHRA and CDR2 YSYEKL. Inclusive of the bounding cysteine and phenylalanine, the CDR3 is 20 residues long. Kept here is only the CDR3 DNA, which spans 60 bases and is read in frame from base 1. Compared with germline, V lacks 3 bases and J lacks 0 bases; bases without a gene match: 13.

The library relied on 5' RACE. TCRdb shows the sequencer as Illumina HiSeq 2500. A second PCR of about 6 to 11 cycles was run with a J-beta primer mix and a sample-barcoded 5' primer. Each TCR beta cDNA molecule received a unique molecular identifier from a template-switch 5' adaptor carrying 12 random nucleotides. Each sample yielded at least 3 million CDR3-containing paired-end reads. First-strand cDNA synthesis was performed from all RNA using the Mint cDNA synthesis kit, with priming by a TRBC-specific oligonucleotide. Following uracil-DNA glycosylase treatment, all cDNA underwent a first 18-cycle PCR with the universal primers M1SS and BC2_uni_R. From the authors' description of their analysis: Each sample was normalized by randomly selecting 1 million high-quality reads, each carrying a distinct molecular identifier. Reads sharing molecular identifiers were discarded rather than binned into consensus sequences. MiTCR, with a Q25 quality threshold and the strictest error-elimination algorithm, was used for CDR3 identification, clonotype clustering and error correction. A nonparametric unseen species model with Euler transformation was used to estimate lower-bound total TCR beta diversity. The raw public reads went through TCRdb reprocessing: fastp at Q25, MiXCR clone calling, in-frame beta chains kept. CDR3 protein duplicates are merged, each entry listing the most common genes and DNA. The V and J calls come from TCRdb's annotation, not from the publication. The sample data list around 1,500,000 distinct CDR3 sequences, and roughly 40% of these were observed just once. The ten largest make up 7.9% of the sample.

Recombination connected TRBV4-1 to TRBJ2-3; 12 of the junction bases match TRBD2. Material: blood. The TCR was taken from a woman aged 18-29 years in good health. CDR3 sequence: CASSQQTTSGSLSSTDTQYF. Here is the DNA: TGCGCCAGCAGCCAGCAAACGACTAGCGGGAGCCTCTCTAGCACAGATACGCAGTATTTT.